This passage covers 20 T cell receptor beta chains from one sample sequenced in a study of blood T cells in healthy people across ages. The second PCR ran roughly 6 to 11 cycles with a sample-barcoded 5' primer and J-beta primers. TCRdb redid the calling of the 5' RACE reads with MiXCR, one entry per CDR3 protein. The sample has some 850,000 distinct CDR3 sequences, roughly 26% seen once; the top ten hold around 3%. The sample also formed part of further work on T cells of mothers and their children.

The sequenced sample consisted of blood. Every receptor here comes from a boy aged 5-17 years in good health.

The sample holds a few counts of this clonotype. V and J are TRBV7-9 and TRBJ1-1; D is possibly TRBD1 (5 bases). Between the trimmed V and J ends, which lost 2 bases and 8 bases, there was a span of 9 bases. This CDR3 comprises 12 residues. From germline, CDR1 is SEHNR and CDR2 FQNEAQ (reference sequence). This CDR3 reads CASSLWGREAFF. The CDR3 nucleotides are TGTGCCAGCAGCTTATGGGGACGCGAAGCTTTCTTT.

In this sample, this clonotype turned up a few times. This rearrangement joins TRBV29-1 to TRBJ1-4; tentatively, D is TRBD1 (5 bases). In germline, CDR1 is SQVTM, CDR2 ANQGSEA. CDR3 size: 15 residues. V lost 4 bases, J lost 5 bases, and 17 bases lay in between. This CDR3 is CSVGINAGGNEKLFF. The CDR3 nucleotides read TGCAGCGTTGGAATCAATGCGGGGGGAAATGAAAAACTGTTTTTT.

The V call is TRBV24-1, the J call TRBJ2-1; TRBD1 is a possible D gene (6 bases). Germline CDR1 is KGHDR and CDR2 is SFDVKD. The V end lost 3 bases, the J end lost 1 base, and 9 bases lay between the germline ends. This CDR3 region has 15 residues. The CDR3 spells CATSDAGVSYNEQFF. CDR3 DNA: TGTGCCACCAGTGATGCAGGGGTTTCCTACAATGAGCAGTTCTTC.

This chain joins TRBV12-3 or TRBV12-4 and TRBJ1-1, with D tentatively TRBD1 (5 bases). There are 13 residues in the CDR3. V lost 7 bases, J lost 0 bases, and 9 bases lay in between. CDR3 nucleotides: TGTGCCAGCACGACAGACATGAACACTGAAGCTTTCTTT. It encodes CASTTDMNTEAFF.

This sequence joins TRBV9 and TRBJ2-5; D uncertain. CDR3 length: 13 residues. Looked up from germline, CDR1 is SGDLS and CDR2 is YYNGEE. Trimming took 3 bases from V and 5 from J, leaving 11 bases between them. As DNA, the CDR3 is TGTGCCAGCAGCGCTAGGGTGGGGGAGACCCAGTACTTC. Translating it yields CASSARVGETQYF.

CDR3 nucleotide sequence: TGCGCCAGCAGCCAAGATCGGTGGGGGGGCCCCACAGATACGCAGTATTTT. Its protein product is CASSQDRWGGPTDTQYF. The chain uses TRBV4-1 and TRBJ2-3, with D perhaps TRBD2 (7 bases). V lost 0 bases and J 2 bases, leaving 15 bases between the germline ends. From germline, CDR1 is MGHRA and CDR2 YSYEKL. This CDR3 contains 17 residues.

The chain links TRBV10-3 to TRBJ2-7; no clear D. The CDR3 totals 11 residues. The V end lost 8 bases, the J end lost 4 bases, and 9 bases lay between the germline ends. CDR1 and CDR2 from the germline V gene are ENHRY and SYGVKD. This CDR3 reads CAIAASYEQYF. The CDR3 region has the DNA TGTGCCATCGCGGCATCTTACGAGCAGTACTTC.

In regard to this clonotype: One end of the junction is discordant with germline, which a read error may explain. This chain joins TRBV20-1 and TRBJ2-5; weak D call: TRBD2 (7 bases). Germline values: CDR1 DFQATT, CDR2 SNEGSKA (reference sequence). The CDR3 extends over 13 amino acids. The CDR3 sequence: CSAVGGHQGTQYF. The CDR3 DNA follows: TGCAGTGCTGTCGGGGGGCACCAAGGGACCCAGTACTTC.

This chain links TRBV10-3 with TRBJ1-2, with D possibly matching TRBD1 (5 bases). V was pared by 6 bases and J by 4 bases, with 18 bases between. CDR3 length: 15 residues. CDR1 is ENHRY and CDR2 is SYGVKD in the germline V gene. The CDR3 spells CAISEAGIGGYGYTF. The CDR3 DNA reads as TGTGCCATCAGCGAGGCAGGGATAGGTGGCTATGGCTACACCTTC.

The chain carries TRBV12-3 or TRBV12-4 and TRBJ2-2; D is tentatively TRBD1 or TRBD2 (6 bases each). Trimming cost V 7 bases and J 6 bases, with 12 bases left between them. There are 13 residues in the CDR3. CDR3 region: CASKNRGPGELFF. CDR3 coding DNA: TGTGCCAGCAAAAATCGGGGGCCCGGGGAGCTGTTTTTT.

V usage is TRBV4-1 and J usage is TRBJ2-3; 14 nucleotides match TRBD2. V gave up 6 bases and J gave up 2 bases; unmatched junction bases: 13. The germline CDR1 and CDR2 sequences are MGHRA and YSYEKL. There are 19 residues in the CDR3. CDR3 in amino acids: CASSPTGTSGSGNTDTQYF. The CDR3 nucleotides are TGCGCCAGCAGTCCCACCGGGACTAGCGGGAGTGGAAACACAGATACGCAGTATTTT.

This chain uses TRBV18 with TRBJ1-1, with 8 bases lining up with TRBD1. CDR3 length equals 13 residues. Looked up from germline, CDR1 is KGHSH and CDR2 is LQKENI. V shed 6 bases, J shed 4 bases, and the junction held 4 bases outside the gene matches. The CDR3: CASSQTGATEAFF. CDR3 nucleotides: TGTGCCAGCTCCCAGACAGGGGCCACTGAAGCTTTCTTT.

The table lists this clonotype with a few counts. J is TRBJ2-3 and V is TRBV12-3 or TRBV12-4; D not certain. The CDR3 is 15 amino acids. V was pared by 3 bases and J by 2 bases, with 12 bases between. For the CDR3, the DNA is TGTGCCAGCAGTTTTAGGGTTGGGTTCACAGATACGCAGTATTTT. Protein: CASSFRVGFTDTQYF.

A note on this clonotype: Germline and junction disagree at one end, which may indicate a read error. The chain employs TRBV5-1 and TRBJ2-1; D not resolved. The CDR3 extends over 15 amino acids. Per germline, CDR1 SGHRS and CDR2 YFSETQ. The DNA of the CDR3 is TGTGCCAGCAGCTTAGCAGACGGCTCCTACAATGAGCAGTTCTTC. Translated: CASSLADGSYNEQFF.

CDR3 sequence: CASSSLAGGRTGELFF. CDR3 bases: TGTGCCAGCAGCTCACTAGCGGGGGGCCGAACCGGGGAGCTGTTTTTT. The genes are TRBV7-9 and TRBJ2-2; 12 nucleotides align to TRBD2. The ends lost 4 bases at V and 5 bases at J; junction bases unmatched: 5. Germline V CDR1 and CDR2: SEHNR, FQNEAQ (reference sequence). The CDR3 contains 16 residues.

The chain joins TRBV2 to TRBJ2-5; D ambiguous. There are 14 residues in the CDR3. Trimming removed 0 bases at V and 4 bases at J, with 9 bases between. From germline, CDR1 is SNHLY and CDR2 FYNNEI. In DNA form, the CDR3 reads TGTGCCAGCAGTGAAGCGCAAGTTGGAGAGACCCAGTACTTC. It encodes CASSEAQVGETQYF.

This clonotype was detected a few times. This chain joins TRBV9 and TRBJ2-2; 9 positions agree with TRBD2. This CDR3 comprises 16 residues. Trimming at V came to 4 bases and at J to 3 bases, leaving 7 bases not matched to a gene. Germline CDR1 reads SGDLS; CDR2 reads YYNGEE. The CDR3 sequence: CASSPPGLADTGELFF. For the CDR3, the DNA is TGTGCCAGCAGCCCTCCGGGACTAGCCGACACCGGGGAGCTGTTTTTT.

This rearrangement joins TRBV25-1 to TRBJ2-1, with D perhaps TRBD1 (6 bases). This CDR3 comprises 11 residues. The V end was cut by 8 bases, the J end by 7 bases, with 9 bases between. The V gene's germline CDR1 is MGHDK and CDR2 SYGVNS. The CDR3 DNA sequence: TGTGCCAGCGGGGGCCAGAATGAGCAGTTCTTC. Its translation is CASGGQNEQFF.

The sample holds a few counts of this clonotype. The gene calls are TRBV5-1 and TRBJ1-2; D uncertain. This CDR3 spans 15 amino acids. Germline CDR1 SGHRS, CDR2 YFSETQ. Trimming pared 4 bases from V and 6 bases from J, leaving 19 bases between. The CDR3 nucleotides are TGCGCCAGCAGCCACACAGAGGACCTGACGGATGGCTACACCTTC. It codes for CASSHTEDLTDGYTF.

This chain uses TRBV7-3 with TRBJ2-5; 7 bases match TRBD2. The V gene end was trimmed by 1 base and the J gene end by 5 bases; junction bases not matched to a gene: 10. The CDR3 loop spans 16 amino acids. Looked up from germline, CDR1 is SGHTA and CDR2 is FQGTGA. The CDR3 DNA reads TGTGCCAGCAGCTTAATGCCAGCGGGACTTGGGGAGACCCAGTACTTC. Translating gives CASSLMPAGLGETQYF. Combining the CDR3 with reference TRBV7-3 and TRBJ2-5 gives the whole variable domain GAGVSQTPSNKVTEKGKYVELRCDPISGHTALYWYRQSLGQGPEFLIYFQGTGAADDSGLPNDRFFAVRPEGSVSTLKIQRTERGDSAVYLCASSLMPAGLGETQYFGPGTRLLVL.